The 11 T cell receptor beta chains presented below share a single source sample, sequenced in a study of T cell responses to AZD1222 COVID-19 vaccine. Produced via immunoSEQ multiplex PCR; TCRdb's table is partial and in-frame only. This sample has 210,000 or so clones; around 94% occur once, and the top ten carry about 1.5%. This specimen consisted of peripheral blood, obtained 28 days after the second dose of the MenACWY control vaccine. Source of these receptors: an adult who received the MenACWY meningococcal vaccine as a control.

CDR3 DNA sequence: TGTGCCAGCAGCTTAAATAGCGGGCCCTCCTACAATGAGCAGTTCTTC. Its protein product is CASSLNSGPSYNEQFF. The chain recombines TRBV7-3 with TRBJ2-1; TRBD2 agrees at 7 bases. Germline V lookup: CDR1 SGHTA, CDR2 FQGTGA. The CDR3 covers 16 residues. V dropped 1 base and J dropped 0; count of bases not matched to a gene: 3.

This chain uses TRBV3-1 (or the pseudogene TRBV3-2) with TRBJ1-4; D remains unclear. V lost 1 base, J lost 6 bases, and 9 bases lay in between. This CDR3 region has 14 residues. CDR1 and CDR2 from the germline V gene are LGHDT and YNNKEL (reference sequence). CDR3 sequence reads: CASSQGITDEKLFF. The CDR3 region has the DNA TGTGCCAGCAGCCAAGGGATTACGGATGAAAAACTGTTTTTT.

The CDR3 DNA is TGTGCCAGCAGCGCCTCAGGACTAGCGGGGGAAGAGCAGTACTTC. This encodes CASSASGLAGEEQYF. J is TRBJ2-7 and V is TRBV9, with 13 nucleotides matching TRBD2. Trimming took 3 bases from V and 7 from J; bases not matched to a gene: 7. CDR3 length equals 15 residues. From germline, CDR1 is SGDLS and CDR2 YYNGEE. Looking up the rest from reference TRBV9 and TRBJ2-7 gives the full variable domain: DSGVTQTPKHLITATGQRVTLRCSPRSGDLSVYWYQQSLDQGLQFLIQYYNGEERAKGNILERFSAQQFPDLHSELNLSSLELGDSALYFCASSASGLAGEEQYFGPGTRLTVT.

The CDR3 coding sequence is TGTGCCAGCAGCTTAGAACAGGGGGATGGCTACACCTTC. Residues: CASSLEQGDGYTF. The V call is TRBV11-2, the J call TRBJ1-2; TRBD1 matches 8 bases. V shed 0 bases, J shed 6 bases, and the junction held 0 bases outside the gene matches. CDR1 is SGHAT and CDR2 is FQNNGV in the germline V gene. This CDR3 is built from 13 residues.

The chain uses TRBV6-2 or TRBV6-3 and TRBJ1-5, with 9 bases identical to TRBD1. From germline, CDR1 is MNHEY and CDR2 SVGEGT. J gave up 7 bases and V 4 bases, and 2 bases lay outside the gene matches. This CDR3 is 13 amino acids long. As DNA, the CDR3 is TGTGCCAGCAGTTGGACAGGGGAACAGCCCCAGCATTTT. Amino acid sequence: CASSWTGEQPQHF.

The chain couples TRBV19 to TRBJ2-7; 13 bases are a match to TRBD2. The CDR3 runs 15 residues. V was pared by 7 bases and J by 9 bases, with 12 bases of the junction left unmatched. Per the germline V gene, CDR1 is LNHDA and CDR2 is SQIVND (reference sequence). CDR3 sequence: CASTAGGLAGEVQYF. CDR3 nucleotide sequence: TGTGCCAGTACAGCGGGAGGACTAGCGGGAGAGGTGCAGTACTTC.

The V gene is TRBV27, the J gene TRBJ1-1; tentatively, D is TRBD1 (6 bases). This CDR3 is built from 13 residues. Per germline, CDR1 MNHEY and CDR2 SMNVEV (reference sequence). Trimming shortened V by 4 bases and J by 6 bases, and 12 bases separated the two germline ends. The CDR3 protein is CASSSTGRSEAFF. In DNA form, the CDR3 reads TGTGCCAGCAGTTCAACAGGGAGGTCTGAAGCTTTCTTT.

The chain combines TRBV28 with TRBJ1-5, with 8 bases aligning to TRBD1. The CDR3 is 15 residues long. In germline, CDR1 is MDHEN, CDR2 SYDVKM. Unmatched junction bases numbered 5, after V lost 5 bases and J lost 2 bases. As DNA, the CDR3 is TGTGCCAGCAGTCCGACAGGGGAAGGCAATCAGCCCCAGCATTTT. It is translated as CASSPTGEGNQPQHF.

This clone showed up just once. The genes are TRBV18 and TRBJ2-7; 9 positions match TRBD1. Unmatched junction bases numbered 9, after V lost 3 bases and J lost 6 bases. CDR1 is KGHSH, CDR2 LQKENI, per germline. The CDR3 runs 15 residues. This CDR3 is CASSPASGQGAEQYF. Here the CDR3 DNA reads TGTGCCAGCTCACCGGCCTCGGGACAGGGTGCCGAGCAGTACTTC.

This chain links TRBV6-1 with TRBJ1-6; no reliable D call. V was clipped by 2 bases and J by 7 bases, with 12 bases between them. This CDR3 comprises 15 residues. Germline V gene lookup returns CDR1 MNHNS and CDR2 SASEGT. CDR3 loop: CASSENGEVNSPLHF. The DNA of the CDR3 is TGTGCCAGCAGTGAAAACGGGGAGGTAAATTCACCCCTCCACTTT.

The V gene is TRBV3-1 (or the pseudogene TRBV3-2), the J gene TRBJ1-5; D not certain. Germline V lookup: CDR1 LGHDT, CDR2 YNNKEL (reference sequence). V was trimmed by 3 bases and J by 6 bases, leaving 9 bases between them. The length of the CDR3 is 13 residues. The CDR3 nucleotides read TGTGCCAGCAGCCAGGGATCAAGTCAGCCCCAGCATTTT. This encodes CASSQGSSQPQHF.